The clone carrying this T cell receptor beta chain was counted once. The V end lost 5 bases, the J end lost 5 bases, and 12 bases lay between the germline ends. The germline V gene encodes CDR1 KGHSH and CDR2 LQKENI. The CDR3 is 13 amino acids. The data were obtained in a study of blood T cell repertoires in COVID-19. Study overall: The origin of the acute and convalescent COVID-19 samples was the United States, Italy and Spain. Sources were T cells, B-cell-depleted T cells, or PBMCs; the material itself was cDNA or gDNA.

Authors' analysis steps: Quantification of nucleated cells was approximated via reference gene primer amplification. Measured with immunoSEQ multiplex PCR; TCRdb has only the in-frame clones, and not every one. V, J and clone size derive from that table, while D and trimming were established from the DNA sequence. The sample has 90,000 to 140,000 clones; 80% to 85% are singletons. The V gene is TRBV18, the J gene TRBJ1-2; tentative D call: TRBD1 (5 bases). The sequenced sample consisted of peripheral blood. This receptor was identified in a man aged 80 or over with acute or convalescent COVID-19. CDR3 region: CASSTGDGYGYTF. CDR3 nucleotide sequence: TGTGCCAGCTCAACGGGGGATGGTTATGGCTACACCTTC.